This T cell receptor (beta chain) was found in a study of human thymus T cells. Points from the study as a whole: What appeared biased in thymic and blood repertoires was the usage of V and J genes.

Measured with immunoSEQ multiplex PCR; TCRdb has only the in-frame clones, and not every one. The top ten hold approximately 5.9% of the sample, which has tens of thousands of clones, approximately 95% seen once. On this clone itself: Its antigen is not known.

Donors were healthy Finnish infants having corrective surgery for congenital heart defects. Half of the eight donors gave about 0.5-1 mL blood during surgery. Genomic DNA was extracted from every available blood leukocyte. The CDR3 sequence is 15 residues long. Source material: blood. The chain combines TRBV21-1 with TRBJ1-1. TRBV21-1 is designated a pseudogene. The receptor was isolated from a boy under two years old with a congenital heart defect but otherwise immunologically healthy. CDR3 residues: CASSKAKPLGTEAFF. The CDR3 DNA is TGTGCCAGCAGCAAAGCTAAGCCTCTGGGGACTGAAGCTTTCTTT.